Detailed here is one T cell receptor (beta chain). The sample comes from a study of blood T cell repertoires in COVID-19. Study information: Collection of acute and convalescent COVID-19 samples took place in the United States, Italy and Spain. PBMCs, B-cell-depleted T cells, or T cells provided the cDNA or gDNA that made up the material.

Original processing notes: Estimation of nucleated cell counts was performed using reference gene primer amplification. The data were produced by immunoSEQ multiplex PCR, yet TCRdb's version contains in-frame clones alone and is incomplete. The D gene and trimming were derived from the DNA, and the V and J assignments and clone size from that table. The sample records 190,000 or so clones, around 87% being singletons. CDR1 SGHAT and CDR2 FQNNGV come from the germline V gene. Germline trimming cut 5 bases from V and 7 bases from J; bases unmatched to any gene: 3. The CDR3 sequence is 12 residues long.

Sequencing input: peripheral blood. This sequence originates from a middle-aged man with active or convalescent COVID-19. This chain joins TRBV11-2 and TRBJ2-7; 9 bases match TRBD1. Here the CDR3 DNA reads TGTGCCAGCAGCCCCGACAGGGGGGAGCAGTACTTC. Amino acid sequence: CASSPDRGEQYF.